Listed below are T cell receptor beta chains from one sample, sequenced in a study of cytomegalovirus exposure and HLA in healthy donors. The method was immunoSEQ multiplex PCR; TCRdb's version includes in-frame clones alone and lacks a portion of them. The sample lists 180,000 or so clones, around nine tenths occurring once. Sample: PBMCs. All receptors derive from a man in his thirties or forties in good health and CMV-seropositive. Each CDR3 is given with its conserved first and last residue. Each record gives: J gene, V gene, D gene, clone size, CDR3 DNA, CDR3 protein. The D gene is left open where the match is weak. Size is stated for part of the rows, as once, few or many counts, or as a class when the clone is expanded.

J: TRBJ1-2; V: TRBV5-6; D: TRBD1; size: NA; DNA: TGTGCCAGCAGCATAGGACAGGGCCTTGGAGGCTACACCTTC; CDR3: CASSIGQGLGGYTF
J: TRBJ2-7; V: TRBV27; D: NA; size: NA; DNA: TGTGCCAGCAGCTCCGGCGACTTGTACTACGAGCAGTACTTC; CDR3: CASSSGDLYYEQYF
J: TRBJ2-3; V: TRBV18; D: TRBD2; size: NA; DNA: TGTGCCAGCTCATCAAGGACTAGCGGGGTCTTGACAGATACGCAGTATTTT; CDR3: CASSSRTSGVLTDTQYF
J: TRBJ2-2; V: TRBV7-3; D: NA; size: NA; DNA: TGTGCCAGCAGCACCCCCTCGAACACCGGGGAGCTGTTTTTT; CDR3: CASSTPSNTGELFF
J: TRBJ2-1; V: TRBV11-2; D: NA; size: NA; DNA: TGTGCCAGCAGCTTATCGCTCGTCGATGAGCAGTTCTTC; CDR3: CASSLSLVDEQFF
J: TRBJ2-2; V: TRBV10-3; D: NA; size: NA; DNA: TGTGCCATCAGCTTCGGGGTTAACACCGGGGAGCTGTTTTTT; CDR3: CAISFGVNTGELFF
J: TRBJ1-4; V: TRBV6-1; D: NA; size: NA; DNA: TGTGCCAGCAGTGAACTGGGGGGATCTAATGAAAAACTGTTTTTT; CDR3: CASSELGGSNEKLFF
J: TRBJ2-3; V: TRBV27; D: TRBD1; size: NA; DNA: TGTGCCAGCAGCCGAGGGAGGGACAGGGGAGGAAATACGCAGTATTTT; CDR3: CASSRGRDRGGNTQYF
J: TRBJ2-1; V: TRBV28; D: NA; size: NA; DNA: TGTGCCAGCAGTTCTCCAGGGGAGGCGAATGAGCAGTTCTTC; CDR3: CASSSPGEANEQFF
J: TRBJ2-2; V: TRBV5-6; D: TRBD2; size: NA; DNA: TGTGCCAGCACCACTAGCGGGAAGTACACCGGGGAGCTGTTTTTT; CDR3: CASTTSGKYTGELFF
J: TRBJ2-2; V: TRBV27; D: NA; size: once; DNA: TGTGCCAGCAGTGATAGGAGGTCGAACACCGGGGAGCTGTTTTTT; CDR3: CASSDRRSNTGELFF
J: TRBJ2-2; V: TRBV9; D: NA; size: NA; DNA: TGTGCCAGCAGCGTAGCTACTAAGCGGGTTGGCAGACCTAACACCGGGGAGCTGTTTTTT; CDR3: CASSVATKRVGRPNTGELFF
J: TRBJ1-1; V: TRBV30; D: NA; size: NA; DNA: TGTGCCTGGAGTGTTTCCAGCCCTGAAGCTTTCTTT; CDR3: CAWSVSSPEAFF
J: TRBJ2-5; V: TRBV5-1; D: NA; size: NA; DNA: TGCGCCAGCAGCGGCGGCGGCACCCTTCGGGAGACCCAGTACTTC; CDR3: CASSGGGTLRETQYF
J: TRBJ2-1; V: TRBV6-1; D: NA; size: NA; DNA: TGTGCCAGCAGTGCTAACCGCGGCGGGGACACTGAGCAGTTCTTC; CDR3: CASSANRGGDTEQFF
J: TRBJ1-1; V: TRBV30; D: TRBD1; size: NA; DNA: TGTGCCTGGGACGGACAGGGGGTCACTGAAGCTTTCTTT; CDR3: CAWDGQGVTEAFF
J: TRBJ2-1; V: TRBV7-2; D: TRBD1; size: NA; DNA: TGTGCCAGCAGCGAGCCGGGACAGGGGGTTAGGAATGAGCAGTTCTTC; CDR3: CASSEPGQGVRNEQFF
J: TRBJ2-7; V: TRBV27; D: NA; size: NA; DNA: TGTGCCAGCAGCGGGGGTGGTCCCCACGAGCAGTACTTC; CDR3: CASSGGGPHEQYF
J: TRBJ2-7; V: TRBV9; D: TRBD2; size: NA; DNA: TGTGCCAGCAGCGTGGGCCTAGCGGGAGGCTTATACGAGCAGTACTTC; CDR3: CASSVGLAGGLYEQYF
J: TRBJ2-7; V: TRBV27; D: TRBD2; size: NA; DNA: TGTGCCAGCAGTTATCGGACTAGCTCCTACGAGCAGTACTTC; CDR3: CASSYRTSSYEQYF
J: TRBJ2-5; V: TRBV19; D: NA; size: NA; DNA: TGTGCCAGTAGGGGGGGACTTCGGGAGACCCAGTACTTC; CDR3: CASRGGLRETQYF
J: TRBJ2-1; V: TRBV29-1; D: NA; size: NA; DNA: TGCAGCGTTGAAGCGACAGGCCTCGACAATGAGCAGTTCTTC; CDR3: CSVEATGLDNEQFF